Each of the 3 T cell receptor beta chains below was sequenced from the same sample in a study of control samples from healthy donors and cancer patients. Repertoires were generated with immunoSEQ multiplex PCR, while TCRdb's copy carries only in-frame clones and drops some. The sample lists 190,000 or so clones, just under 95% seen once, with more than 1.1% in the top ten. Sequencing was done on a sample of blood. The receptors derive from a man between 18 and 29 years old in good health.

The rearrangement joins TRBV10-2 to TRBJ1-6; unclear D gene. CDR3 length: 16 amino acids. Trimming removed 2 bases from V and 0 bases from J, with 8 bases in between. Germline V gene sequence: CDR1 WSHSY, CDR2 SAAADI. This CDR3 reads CASSEKIGSYNSPLHF. The CDR3 nucleotides are TGCGCCAGCAGTGAGAAGATCGGCTCCTATAATTCACCCCTCCACTTT.

This chain connects TRBV6-6 to TRBJ2-1; D may be TRBD1 (6 bases). The germline V and J ends were trimmed by 5 bases and 3 bases, with 8 bases remaining between them. CDR1 is MNHNY, CDR2 SVGAGI, per germline (reference sequence). This CDR3 spans 13 amino acids. The CDR3: CASSPDSYNEQFF. The CDR3 DNA is TGTGCCAGCAGTCCGGACAGCTACAATGAGCAGTTCTTC.

This chain connects TRBV5-4 to TRBJ2-5, with a possible D match to TRBD2 (6 bases). This CDR3 comprises 14 residues. CDR1 and CDR2 (germline): SGHNT, YYREEE (reference sequence). Trimming cost V 4 bases and J 5 bases, with 15 bases left between them. The CDR3 coding sequence is TGTGCCAGCAGCCCCGGGACTCCTGGGGAGACCCAGTACTTC. The encoded protein is CASSPGTPGETQYF.